What follows describes a single TCR beta chain. What it recognizes is unknown. The sample belongs to a study of T cell responses to AZD1222 COVID-19 vaccine. Overall study findings and caveats: The repertoires were collected only after the peak T cell response. Only a handful of AZD1222 recipients, roughly 6 in all, had baseline seropositivity. Donors, mostly white British, included more females; clonal diversity was possibly underestimated.

Data came from immunoSEQ multiplex PCR; TCRdb stores just in-frame clones and leaves some out. The top ten hold around 1.5% of the sample, which has about 78,000 clones, 90% seen once. The CDR3 runs 17 residues. In germline, CDR1 is LGHDT, CDR2 YNNKEL (reference sequence). Trimming stripped 4 bases from V and 0 bases from J, with 16 bases between. Pooling of second doses given at about 4 or about 12 weeks was done. The clonotype was recovered from an adult who received the AZD1222 COVID-19 vaccine. Specimen: peripheral blood, collected 28 days after the second AZD1222 dose. The gene calls are TRBV3-1 (or the pseudogene TRBV3-2) and TRBJ2-1, with D possibly matching TRBD1 (5 bases). The CDR3 DNA reads TGTGCCAGCAGCCTCCCCCATAGACAGAGCTCCTACAATGAGCAGTTCTTC. This encodes CASSLPHRQSSYNEQFF.